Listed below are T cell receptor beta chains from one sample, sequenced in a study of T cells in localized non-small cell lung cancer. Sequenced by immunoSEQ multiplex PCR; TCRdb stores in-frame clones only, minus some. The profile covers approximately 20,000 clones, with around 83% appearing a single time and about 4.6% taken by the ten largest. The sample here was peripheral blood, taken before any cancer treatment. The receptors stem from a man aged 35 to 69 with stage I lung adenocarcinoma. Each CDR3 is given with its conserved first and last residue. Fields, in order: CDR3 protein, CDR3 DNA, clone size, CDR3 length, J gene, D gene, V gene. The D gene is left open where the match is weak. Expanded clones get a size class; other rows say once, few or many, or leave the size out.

cdr3_aa: CASSPQGTDTQYF
cdr3_nt: TGTGCCAGCAGTCCACAGGGCACAGATACGCAGTATTTT
clone_size: NA
cdr3_length: 13
j_call: TRBJ2-3
d_call: NA
v_call: TRBV6-1

cdr3_aa: CASSKAGGPINNEQYF
cdr3_nt: TGTGCCAGCTCAAAAGCGGGAGGGCCAATAAACAACGAGCAGTACTTC
clone_size: NA
cdr3_length: 16
j_call: TRBJ2-7
d_call: TRBD2
v_call: TRBV18

cdr3_aa: CASSSGDSQETQYF
cdr3_nt: TGCGCCAGCAGCTCGGGTGACAGCCAAGAGACCCAGTACTTC
clone_size: NA
cdr3_length: 14
j_call: TRBJ2-5
d_call: NA
v_call: TRBV5-1

cdr3_aa: CASSSAWSNQPQHF
cdr3_nt: TGTGCCAGCAGCTCCGCCTGGAGCAATCAGCCCCAGCATTTT
clone_size: NA
cdr3_length: 14
j_call: TRBJ1-5
d_call: NA
v_call: TRBV7-2

cdr3_aa: CASSELGGGLQQYF
cdr3_nt: TGCGCCAGCAGTGAATTGGGAGGGGGCCTACAGCAGTATTTT
clone_size: NA
cdr3_length: 14
j_call: TRBJ2-3
d_call: NA
v_call: TRBV10-1

cdr3_aa: CATLGGALHF
cdr3_nt: TGTGCCACCCTCGGGGGGGCCCTCCACTTT
clone_size: few
cdr3_length: 10
j_call: TRBJ1-6
d_call: NA
v_call: TRBV5-6

cdr3_aa: CASSSTSADTQYF
cdr3_nt: TGTGCCAGCAGTTCGACTAGTGCTGATACGCAGTATTTT
clone_size: large
cdr3_length: 13
j_call: TRBJ2-3
d_call: NA
v_call: TRBV27

cdr3_aa: CASSLSWTGRNQPQHF
cdr3_nt: TGTGCCAGCAGTTTAAGCTGGACGGGTCGCAATCAGCCCCAGCATTTT
clone_size: NA
cdr3_length: 16
j_call: TRBJ1-5
d_call: NA
v_call: TRBV28

cdr3_aa: CAGQKFMNTEAFF
cdr3_nt: TGTGCTGGACAGAAGTTCATGAACACTGAAGCTTTCTTT
clone_size: NA
cdr3_length: 13
j_call: TRBJ1-1
d_call: NA
v_call: TRBV7-9

cdr3_aa: CASSQGQGASAFF
cdr3_nt: TGCGCCAGCAGCCAAGGACAGGGGGCGTCCGCTTTCTTT
clone_size: NA
cdr3_length: 13
j_call: TRBJ1-1
d_call: TRBD1
v_call: TRBV4-1

cdr3_aa: CATQREGTDTQYF
cdr3_nt: TGTGCCACCCAGCGGGAGGGCACAGATACGCAGTATTTT
clone_size: NA
cdr3_length: 13
j_call: TRBJ2-3
d_call: TRBD2
v_call: TRBV10-3

cdr3_aa: CASKAGQNPNYGYTF
cdr3_nt: TGTGCCAGCAAGGCAGGGCAGAACCCTAACTATGGCTACACCTTC
clone_size: NA
cdr3_length: 15
j_call: TRBJ1-2
d_call: NA
v_call: TRBV27

cdr3_aa: CASSPNGLFQETQYF
cdr3_nt: TGTGCCAGCTCACCAAATGGACTGTTCCAAGAGACCCAGTACTTC
clone_size: NA
cdr3_length: 15
j_call: TRBJ2-5
d_call: NA
v_call: TRBV18

cdr3_aa: CASSFPISGGETQYF
cdr3_nt: TGTGCCAGCAGCTTTCCGATTAGCGGGGGAGAGACCCAGTACTTC
clone_size: NA
cdr3_length: 15
j_call: TRBJ2-5
d_call: TRBD2
v_call: TRBV7-9

cdr3_aa: CASRKGADTYNEQFF
cdr3_nt: TGTGCCAGCAGAAAAGGGGCAGATACCTACAATGAGCAGTTCTTC
clone_size: NA
cdr3_length: 15
j_call: TRBJ2-1
d_call: NA
v_call: TRBV6-5

cdr3_aa: CASTLGSGKGYGYTF
cdr3_nt: TGTGCCAGCACCCTAGGATCAGGGAAAGGCTATGGCTACACCTTC
clone_size: NA
cdr3_length: 15
j_call: TRBJ1-2
d_call: NA
v_call: TRBV28

cdr3_aa: CASSPPLAGGRYNEQFF
cdr3_nt: TGTGCCAGCTCACCACCGCTAGCGGGGGGGCGGTACAATGAGCAGTTCTTC
clone_size: NA
cdr3_length: 17
j_call: TRBJ2-1
d_call: TRBD2
v_call: TRBV18

cdr3_aa: CASTPGTSGAYNEQFF
cdr3_nt: TGTGCCAGCACGCCCGGGACTAGCGGGGCTTACAATGAGCAGTTCTTC
clone_size: NA
cdr3_length: 16
j_call: TRBJ2-1
d_call: TRBD2
v_call: TRBV11-2

cdr3_aa: CASSYLKGNQPQHF
cdr3_nt: TGTGCCAGCAGTTACCTGAAGGGCAATCAGCCCCAGCATTTT
clone_size: NA
cdr3_length: 14
j_call: TRBJ1-5
d_call: NA
v_call: TRBV6-5

cdr3_aa: CASSSYRLAGGRQYF
cdr3_nt: TGTGCCAGCAGTTCCTACCGTCTAGCGGGGGGGCGGCAGTACTTC
clone_size: NA
cdr3_length: 15
j_call: TRBJ2-7
d_call: TRBD2
v_call: TRBV27

cdr3_aa: CASRVGTGSPYEQYF
cdr3_nt: TGTGCCAGTAGAGTTGGGACAGGGAGTCCCTACGAGCAGTACTTC
clone_size: NA
cdr3_length: 15
j_call: TRBJ2-7
d_call: TRBD1
v_call: TRBV6-5

cdr3_aa: CASSLTSYEQYF
cdr3_nt: TGTGCCAGCAGCTTGACTTCCTACGAGCAGTACTTC
clone_size: NA
cdr3_length: 12
j_call: TRBJ2-7
d_call: NA
v_call: TRBV7-2

cdr3_aa: CATSRVLGESNQPQHF
cdr3_nt: TGTGCCACCAGCAGAGTCTTGGGGGAGAGCAATCAGCCCCAGCATTTT
clone_size: NA
cdr3_length: 16
j_call: TRBJ1-5
d_call: NA
v_call: TRBV15

cdr3_aa: CASSPTGGFYNEQFF
cdr3_nt: TGTGCCAGCAGTCCTACAGGGGGATTCTACAATGAGCAGTTCTTC
clone_size: NA
cdr3_length: 15
j_call: TRBJ2-1
d_call: TRBD1
v_call: TRBV6-5

cdr3_aa: CASTPQRGDYEQYF
cdr3_nt: TGTGCCAGCACCCCCCAGCGGGGGGACTACGAGCAGTACTTC
clone_size: NA
cdr3_length: 14
j_call: TRBJ2-7
d_call: TRBD2
v_call: TRBV6-1

cdr3_aa: CASSVGTVPTYEQYF
cdr3_nt: TGTGCCAGCAGCGTAGGAACGGTTCCAACATACGAGCAGTACTTC
clone_size: few
cdr3_length: 15
j_call: TRBJ2-7
d_call: NA
v_call: TRBV9

cdr3_aa: CASSLPDRGNYEQYF
cdr3_nt: TGTGCCAGCAGCTTACCCGACAGGGGAAATTACGAGCAGTACTTC
clone_size: few
cdr3_length: 15
j_call: TRBJ2-7
d_call: TRBD1
v_call: TRBV7-2

cdr3_aa: CASSGIFSGGAFETQYF
cdr3_nt: TGTGCCAGCAGTGGAATCTTTAGCGGGGGGGCGTTCGAGACCCAGTACTTC
clone_size: NA
cdr3_length: 17
j_call: TRBJ2-5
d_call: TRBD2
v_call: TRBV27

cdr3_aa: CASSTGEGQPQHF
cdr3_nt: TGTGCCAGCAGTACAGGGGAAGGACAGCCCCAGCATTTT
clone_size: NA
cdr3_length: 13
j_call: TRBJ1-5
d_call: TRBD1
v_call: TRBV2

cdr3_aa: CASSLLGGVGDTQYF
cdr3_nt: TGTGCCAGCAGTTTACTGGGCGGGGTAGGGGATACGCAGTATTTT
clone_size: NA
cdr3_length: 15
j_call: TRBJ2-3
d_call: NA
v_call: TRBV27

cdr3_aa: CASSVSQVNTEAFF
cdr3_nt: TGTGCCAGCAGCGTCTCCCAAGTGAACACTGAAGCTTTCTTT
clone_size: NA
cdr3_length: 14
j_call: TRBJ1-1
d_call: NA
v_call: TRBV9

cdr3_aa: CASSLSSGRATGELFF
cdr3_nt: TGTGCCAGCAGCTTGTCGAGCGGGAGGGCGACCGGGGAGCTGTTTTTT
clone_size: NA
cdr3_length: 16
j_call: TRBJ2-2
d_call: TRBD2
v_call: TRBV5-4

cdr3_aa: CASSLGGGWTDTQYF
cdr3_nt: TGTGCCAGCAGCTTAGGTGGGGGATGGACAGATACGCAGTATTTT
clone_size: NA
cdr3_length: 15
j_call: TRBJ2-3
d_call: NA
v_call: TRBV7-7

cdr3_aa: CASSLDGTSVNEQFF
cdr3_nt: TGTGCCAGCAGCTTAGATGGGACTAGCGTCAATGAGCAGTTCTTC
clone_size: NA
cdr3_length: 15
j_call: TRBJ2-1
d_call: TRBD2
v_call: TRBV13

cdr3_aa: CASSSGGESGYTF
cdr3_nt: TGTGCCAGCAGCTCAGGGGGGGAGAGTGGCTACACCTTC
clone_size: once
cdr3_length: 13
j_call: TRBJ1-2
d_call: TRBD1
v_call: TRBV11-2

cdr3_aa: CASSSSVSGNTIYF
cdr3_nt: TGCGCCAGCAGCTCTTCAGTCTCTGGAAACACCATATATTTT
clone_size: NA
cdr3_length: 14
j_call: TRBJ1-3
d_call: NA
v_call: TRBV5-1

cdr3_aa: CASSSYSLVEGGYTF
cdr3_nt: TGTGCCAGCAGCTCTTATTCTCTGGTTGAGGGTGGCTACACCTTC
clone_size: once
cdr3_length: 15
j_call: TRBJ1-2
d_call: NA
v_call: TRBV11-2

cdr3_aa: CASSLVNPSDNEQFF
cdr3_nt: TGCGCCAGCAGCTTGGTGAATCCTTCAGACAATGAGCAGTTCTTC
clone_size: once
cdr3_length: 15
j_call: TRBJ2-1
d_call: NA
v_call: TRBV5-1

cdr3_aa: CASSMGGREDTQYF
cdr3_nt: TGTGCCAGCAGTATGGGGGGGCGGGAAGATACGCAGTATTTT
clone_size: NA
cdr3_length: 14
j_call: TRBJ2-3
d_call: NA
v_call: TRBV2

cdr3_aa: CASSTIPGHTYEQYF
cdr3_nt: TGTGCCAGCAGCACCATTCCGGGACACACTTACGAGCAGTACTTC
clone_size: NA
cdr3_length: 15
j_call: TRBJ2-7
d_call: NA
v_call: TRBV6-5

cdr3_aa: CASSQNRAGSPLHF
cdr3_nt: TGCGCCAGCAGCCAGAACAGGGCGGGCTCACCCCTCCACTTT
clone_size: NA
cdr3_length: 14
j_call: TRBJ1-6
d_call: NA
v_call: TRBV4-1

cdr3_aa: CASSAHRGRDEKLFF
cdr3_nt: TGTGCCAGCAGCGCCCACAGGGGACGTGATGAAAAACTGTTTTTT
clone_size: NA
cdr3_length: 15
j_call: TRBJ1-4
d_call: TRBD1
v_call: TRBV9

cdr3_aa: CASSLSRGNVLTF
cdr3_nt: TGTGCCAGCAGTTTATCCAGGGGGAACGTCCTGACTTTC
clone_size: once
cdr3_length: 13
j_call: TRBJ2-6
d_call: TRBD1
v_call: TRBV28

cdr3_aa: CASTDPGTGAYEQYF
cdr3_nt: TGTGCCAGCACCGACCCGGGGACAGGGGCCTACGAGCAGTACTTC
clone_size: NA
cdr3_length: 15
j_call: TRBJ2-7
d_call: TRBD1
v_call: TRBV28

cdr3_aa: CASSYGTGTNTGELFF
cdr3_nt: TGTGCCAGCAGTTATGGGACAGGGACGAACACCGGGGAGCTGTTTTTT
clone_size: NA
cdr3_length: 16
j_call: TRBJ2-2
d_call: TRBD1
v_call: TRBV6-5

cdr3_aa: CASTGNLKGNTIYF
cdr3_nt: TGTGCCAGTACGGGTAACCTAAAGGGAAACACCATATATTTT
clone_size: NA
cdr3_length: 14
j_call: TRBJ1-3
d_call: NA
v_call: TRBV28

cdr3_aa: CASSLMSGGQETQYF
cdr3_nt: TGTGCCAGCAGTTTAATGTCAGGGGGACAAGAGACCCAGTACTTC
clone_size: NA
cdr3_length: 15
j_call: TRBJ2-5
d_call: TRBD1
v_call: TRBV27

cdr3_aa: CASSVGRGGSTEAFF
cdr3_nt: TGTGCCAGCAGCGTAGGGCGGGGTGGGAGCACTGAAGCTTTCTTT
clone_size: NA
cdr3_length: 15
j_call: TRBJ1-1
d_call: NA
v_call: TRBV9

cdr3_aa: CASSLWSGTEAFF
cdr3_nt: TGTGCCAGCAGCTTATGGTCCGGAACCGAAGCTTTCTTT
clone_size: NA
cdr3_length: 13
j_call: TRBJ1-1
d_call: NA
v_call: TRBV5-4

cdr3_aa: CASSTRRTSNQPQHF
cdr3_nt: TGTGCCAGCAGCACAAGGCGAACTAGCAATCAGCCCCAGCATTTT
clone_size: NA
cdr3_length: 15
j_call: TRBJ1-5
d_call: NA
v_call: TRBV21-1

cdr3_aa: CASSQVGRSTGNTIYF
cdr3_nt: TGTGCCAGCAGCCAAGTTGGCAGATCTACAGGAAACACCATATATTTT
clone_size: NA
cdr3_length: 16
j_call: TRBJ1-3
d_call: NA
v_call: TRBV14

cdr3_aa: CASSHPGRLGGEAFF
cdr3_nt: TGCGCCAGCAGCCACCCGGGACGGCTAGGAGGTGAAGCTTTCTTT
clone_size: few
cdr3_length: 15
j_call: TRBJ1-1
d_call: NA
v_call: TRBV4-1

cdr3_aa: CASSLGQGGLTDTQYF
cdr3_nt: TGCGCCAGCAGCCTGGGACAGGGTGGGCTCACAGATACGCAGTATTTT
clone_size: NA
cdr3_length: 16
j_call: TRBJ2-3
d_call: TRBD1
v_call: TRBV5-1

cdr3_aa: CASSSEGRGELFF
cdr3_nt: TGCGCCAGCAGCTCCGAGGGGAGAGGGGAGCTGTTTTTT
clone_size: few
cdr3_length: 13
j_call: TRBJ2-2
d_call: NA
v_call: TRBV5-1

cdr3_aa: CSVVSQGAYNEQFF
cdr3_nt: TGCAGCGTTGTATCGCAGGGGGCCTACAATGAGCAGTTCTTC
clone_size: NA
cdr3_length: 14
j_call: TRBJ2-1
d_call: TRBD1
v_call: TRBV29-1

cdr3_aa: CASSQDRKAGGYNEQFF
cdr3_nt: TGCGCCAGCAGCCAAGATCGAAAAGCGGGGGGTTACAATGAGCAGTTCTTC
clone_size: NA
cdr3_length: 17
j_call: TRBJ2-1
d_call: TRBD2
v_call: TRBV4-3

cdr3_aa: CASSPGPRYYEQFF
cdr3_nt: TGTGCCAGCAGCCCTGGCCCCCGCTATTATGAGCAGTTCTTC
clone_size: NA
cdr3_length: 14
j_call: TRBJ2-1
d_call: NA
v_call: TRBV9

cdr3_aa: CASSLTSGSSYNEQFF
cdr3_nt: TGTGCCAGTAGCCTGACTAGCGGGAGCTCCTACAATGAGCAGTTCTTC
clone_size: NA
cdr3_length: 16
j_call: TRBJ2-1
d_call: TRBD2
v_call: TRBV19

cdr3_aa: CAWSSDRLTGNTIYF
cdr3_nt: TGTGCCTGGAGTTCGGACAGACTTACTGGAAACACCATATATTTT
clone_size: few
cdr3_length: 15
j_call: TRBJ1-3
d_call: NA
v_call: TRBV30

cdr3_aa: CASSLAIAGSRNEQFF
cdr3_nt: TGTGCCAGCAGCTTAGCGATAGCGGGGAGTAGGAATGAGCAGTTCTTC
clone_size: NA
cdr3_length: 16
j_call: TRBJ2-1
d_call: TRBD2
v_call: TRBV7-6